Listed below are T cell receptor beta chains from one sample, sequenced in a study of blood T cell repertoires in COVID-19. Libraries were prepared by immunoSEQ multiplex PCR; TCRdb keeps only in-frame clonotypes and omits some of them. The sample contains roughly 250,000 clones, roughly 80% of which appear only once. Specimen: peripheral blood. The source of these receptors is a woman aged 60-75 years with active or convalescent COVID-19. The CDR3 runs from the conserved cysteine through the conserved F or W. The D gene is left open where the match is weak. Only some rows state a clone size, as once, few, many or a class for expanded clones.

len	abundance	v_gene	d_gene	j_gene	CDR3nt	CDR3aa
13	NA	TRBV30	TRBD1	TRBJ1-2	TGTGCCTGGAGTTCTGAAGACGACAGGGGAGACACCTTC	CAWSSEDDRGDTF
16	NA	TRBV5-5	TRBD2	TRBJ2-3	TGTGCCAGCCAGCGCGGGGGGACGACTAGCACAGATACGCAGTATTTT	CASQRGGTTSTDTQYF
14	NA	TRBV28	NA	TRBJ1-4	TGTGCCAGCGGGGGGGGCGCAGCTAATGAAAAACTGTTTTTT	CASGGGAANEKLFF
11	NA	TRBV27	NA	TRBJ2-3	TGTGCCAGCGGGGATGCGGGTACGCAGTATTTT	CASGDAGTQYF
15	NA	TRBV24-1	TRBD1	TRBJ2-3	TGTGCCACCAGTGAACAGGGGGCTTTGACAGATACGCAGTATTTT	CATSEQGALTDTQYF
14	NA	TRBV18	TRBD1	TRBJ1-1	TGTGCCAGCTCACCAGAGGGACAGGGGACTGAAGCTTTCTTT	CASSPEGQGTEAFF
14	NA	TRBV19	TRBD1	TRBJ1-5	TGTGCCAGTAGTCCTTGGGACAGGGATCAGCCCCAGCATTTT	CASSPWDRDQPQHF
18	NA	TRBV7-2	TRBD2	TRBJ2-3	TGTGGGAGCAGCTTAGTCCAACTAGCGGGGGGCTCAGAAGATACGCAGTATTTT	CGSSLVQLAGGSEDTQYF
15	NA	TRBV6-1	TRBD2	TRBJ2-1	TGTGCCAGCAGTGAAGCTAGCGGGGTCAGAAATGAGCAGTTCTTC	CASSEASGVRNEQFF
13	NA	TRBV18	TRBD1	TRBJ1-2	TGTGCCAGCTCACAACTGACAGGGGATGGCTACACCTTC	CASSQLTGDGYTF
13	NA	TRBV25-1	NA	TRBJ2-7	TGTGCCAGCCGCGACAGGTACTCCTACGAGCAGTACTTC	CASRDRYSYEQYF
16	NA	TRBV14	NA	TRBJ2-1	TGTGCCAGCAGCTTCGTGGGGGGTTTGACGTACAATGAGCAGTTCTTC	CASSFVGGLTYNEQFF
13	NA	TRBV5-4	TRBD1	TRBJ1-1	TGTGCCAGCAGCTTGGCGGACAGGGGGGAAGCTTTCTTT	CASSLADRGEAFF
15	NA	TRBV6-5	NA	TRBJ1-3	TGTGCCAGCAGTTACTCGAGGAGAGGTGGAAACACCATATATTTT	CASSYSRRGGNTIYF
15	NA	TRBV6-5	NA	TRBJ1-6	TGTGCCAGTGAGAGAGGGAGCTCCTATAATTCACCCCTCCACTTT	CASERGSSYNSPLHF
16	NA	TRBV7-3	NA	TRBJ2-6	TGTGCCAGCAGCTTAACTCGACAGACTGGGGCCAACGTCCTGACTTTC	CASSLTRQTGANVLTF
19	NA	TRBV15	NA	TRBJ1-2	TGTGCCACCAGCAGAGATGTCGCGTTAACAGGGACGGCTAACTATGGCTACACCTTC	CATSRDVALTGTANYGYTF
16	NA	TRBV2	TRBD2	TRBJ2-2	TGTGCCAGCAGAAGACTAGCGGGGACGAACACCGGGGAGCTGTTTTTT	CASRRLAGTNTGELFF
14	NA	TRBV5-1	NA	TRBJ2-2	TGCGCCAGCAGCTTGCTTCAGGGGACCGGGGAGCTGTTTTTT	CASSLLQGTGELFF
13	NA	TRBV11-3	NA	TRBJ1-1	TGTGCCAGCAGCTTACCAGAAAACACTGAAGCTTTCTTT	CASSLPENTEAFF
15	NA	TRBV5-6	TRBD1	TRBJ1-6	TGTGCCAGCAGCGAGCCAGGGGGCGCCCATTCACCCCTCCACTTT	CASSEPGGAHSPLHF
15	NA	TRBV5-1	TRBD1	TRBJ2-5	TGCGCCAGCAGCTTGGACGGGACAGGGGGAGAGACCCAGTACTTC	CASSLDGTGGETQYF
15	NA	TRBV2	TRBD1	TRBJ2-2	TGTGCCAGCAGTGAAGGGACAGGGTGGAGCGGGGAGCTGTTTTTT	CASSEGTGWSGELFF
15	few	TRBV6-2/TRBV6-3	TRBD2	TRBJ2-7	TGTGCCAGCAGTGCCTCACTAGCGGGAAGCGACGAGCAGTACTTC	CASSASLAGSDEQYF
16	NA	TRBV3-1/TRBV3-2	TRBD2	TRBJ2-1	TGTGCCAGCAGCCAAGGAGCGGGACTAACCCTCAGTGAGCAGTTCTTC	CASSQGAGLTLSEQFF
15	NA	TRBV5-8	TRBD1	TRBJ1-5	TGTGCCAGCAGCTTCATGGGGACAGGAGATCAGCCCCAGCATTTT	CASSFMGTGDQPQHF
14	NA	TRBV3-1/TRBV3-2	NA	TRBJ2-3	TGTGCCAGCAGCCAAAACCGGGTCCTAGATACGCAGTATTTT	CASSQNRVLDTQYF
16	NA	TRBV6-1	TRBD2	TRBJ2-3	TGTGCCAGCAGTGAGACGACGAGCGGGGGCACAGATACGCAGTATTTT	CASSETTSGGTDTQYF
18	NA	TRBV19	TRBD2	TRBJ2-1	TGTGCCAGCCTCAGCCTTGTCACTAGCGGGGGCTCCTACAATGAGCAGTTCTTC	CASLSLVTSGGSYNEQFF
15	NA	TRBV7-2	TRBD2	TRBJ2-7	TGTGCCAGCAGCTTGGACGGTCTAGCGGCCTACGAGCAGTACTTC	CASSLDGLAAYEQYF
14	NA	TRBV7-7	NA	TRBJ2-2	TGTGCTAGCAGCTTGACTGAGGACACCGGGGAGCTGTTTTTT	CASSLTEDTGELFF
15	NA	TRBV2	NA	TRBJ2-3	TGTGCCATTTCCCCCGGCCAGGGGTTCACAGATACGCAGTATTTT	CAISPGQGFTDTQYF
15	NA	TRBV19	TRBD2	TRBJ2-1	TGTGCCAGTAAAAGGGCCCTAGCGGGCAACCATGAGCAGTTCTTC	CASKRALAGNHEQFF
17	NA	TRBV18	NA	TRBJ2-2	TGTGCCAGCTCACCACCTTATGGGACACCGAACACCGGGGAGCTGTTTTTT	CASSPPYGTPNTGELFF
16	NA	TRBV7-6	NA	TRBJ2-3	TGTGCCAGCAGCTGGGGACTTCTAACGGGGTCAGATACGCAGTATTTT	CASSWGLLTGSDTQYF
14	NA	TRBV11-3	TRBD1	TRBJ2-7	TGTGCCAGCAGCTCCCGACAGGGGGCCTACGAGCAGTACTTC	CASSSRQGAYEQYF
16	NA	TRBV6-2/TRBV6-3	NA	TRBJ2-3	TGTGCCAGCAGTTACGGCGGCGCCTTTACCGCAGATACGCAGTATTTT	CASSYGGAFTADTQYF
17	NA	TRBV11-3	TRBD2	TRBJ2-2	TGTGCCAGCAGGAAAAATCCGGGACTAGCGGGCACCGGGGAGCTGTTTTTT	CASRKNPGLAGTGELFF
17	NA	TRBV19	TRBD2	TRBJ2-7	TGTGCCAGTAGTATAGAGTCCCTAGCGGGAGGACCCTACGAGCAGTACTTC	CASSIESLAGGPYEQYF
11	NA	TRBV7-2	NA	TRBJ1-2	TGTGCCAGCAGCCGGAACTATGGCTACACCTTC	CASSRNYGYTF
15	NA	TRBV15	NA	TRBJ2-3	TGTGCCACCAGCAGAGAAACGTTGGGCAGAGATACGCAGTATTTT	CATSRETLGRDTQYF
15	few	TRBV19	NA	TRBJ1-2	TGTGCCAGTAAACCAGGTTCAGGCAGAAACTATGGCTACACCTTC	CASKPGSGRNYGYTF
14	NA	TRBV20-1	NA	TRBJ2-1	TGCAGTGCTAGTGGAGCGGGTGTCAGCAATGAGCAGTTCTTC	CSASGAGVSNEQFF
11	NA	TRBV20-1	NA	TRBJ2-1	TGCAGTGCCCCTATCCACGATGAGCAGTTCTTC	CSAPIHDEQFF
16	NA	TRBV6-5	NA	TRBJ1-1	TGTGCCAGCAGTTACGTAACCGGGGTATCGAACACTGAAGCTTTCTTT	CASSYVTGVSNTEAFF
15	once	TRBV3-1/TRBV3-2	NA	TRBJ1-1	TGTGCCAGCAGCCAAACCTCCGGGTTCAACACTGAAGCTTTCTTT	CASSQTSGFNTEAFF
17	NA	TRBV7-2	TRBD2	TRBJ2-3	TGTGCCAGCAGCCCCCACCTACTAGCGGGGGCCACAGATACGCAGTATTTT	CASSPHLLAGATDTQYF
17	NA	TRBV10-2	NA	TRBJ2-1	TGCGCCAGCAGTGAGTTCTCCGACCATATTTCTAGCAATGAGCAGTTCTTC	CASSEFSDHISSNEQFF
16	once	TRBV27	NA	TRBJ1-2	TGTGCCAGCAGTCCCCCCAATCGGCGCTGGAGCTATGGCTACACCTTC	CASSPPNRRWSYGYTF
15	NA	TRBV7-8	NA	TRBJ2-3	TGTGCCAGCAGCGGGACTCTAAGGGGCACAGATACGCAGTATTTT	CASSGTLRGTDTQYF
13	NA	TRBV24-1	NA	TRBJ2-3	TGTGCCACCAGTGTTAATATCCTCGATACGCAGTATTTT	CATSVNILDTQYF
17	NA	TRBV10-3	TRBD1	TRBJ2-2	TGTGCCATCAGTAGGGACAGGGGTCACTCGAACACCGGGGAGCTGTTTTTT	CAISRDRGHSNTGELFF
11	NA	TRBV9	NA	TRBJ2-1	TGTGCCAGCAGCGTCCTACCCGAGCAGTTCTTC	CASSVLPEQFF
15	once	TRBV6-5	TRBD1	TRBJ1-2	TGTGCCAGCAGGACCCCGGACAGGGGGGGCTATGGCTACACCTTC	CASRTPDRGGYGYTF
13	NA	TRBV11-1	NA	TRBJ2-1	TGTGCCAGCAGCCCCGACTTCTACAATGAGCAGTTCTTC	CASSPDFYNEQFF
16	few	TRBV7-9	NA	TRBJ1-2	TGTGCCAGCAGCTATAGACAGGCCGGGTGGCTGTATGGCTACACCTTC	CASSYRQAGWLYGYTF
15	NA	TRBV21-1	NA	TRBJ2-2	TGTGCCAGCATGACCGGACTAGCCCCGGCCGGGGAGCTGTTTTTT	CASMTGLAPAGELFF
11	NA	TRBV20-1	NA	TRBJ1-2	TGCAGCTCGACACAACCCGGAGGCTACACCTTC	CSSTQPGGYTF
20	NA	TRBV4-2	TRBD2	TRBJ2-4	TGTGCCAGCAGCCAAGTCACGGCTAGCGGGGGGGCGGGCGCCAAAAACATTCAGTACTTC	CASSQVTASGGAGAKNIQYF